This is a list of T cell receptor beta chains from one sample in a study of blood T cell repertoires in COVID-19. This table comes from immunoSEQ multiplex PCR, and its TCRdb copy is limited to in-frame clones, with some not included. The data show some 190,000 clones, with 70% to 90% seen just once and approximately 11% held by the top ten. The sequenced sample consisted of peripheral blood. These receptors were collected from a human donor with active or convalescent COVID-19. The donor label of this sample is uncertain. Each CDR3 is given with its conserved first and last residue. The D gene is left open where the match is weak. Some rows have no size entry. The others give once, few or many, or a class for an expanded clone.

CDR3 protein: CASSQLGGLGEKLFF
CDR3 DNA: TGTGCCAGCAGCCAATTAGGAGGTCTCGGGGAAAAACTGTTTTTT
V gene: TRBV14
clone size: -
J gene: TRBJ1-4
D gene: -

CDR3 protein: CASSLGLYQPQHF
CDR3 DNA: TGTGCCAGCAGCCTCGGTCTCTATCAGCCCCAGCATTTT
V gene: TRBV6-5
clone size: few
J gene: TRBJ1-5
D gene: -

CDR3 protein: CATSVLQGAKNIQYF
CDR3 DNA: TGTGCCACCAGTGTGTTACAGGGAGCCAAAAACATTCAGTACTTC
V gene: TRBV24-1
clone size: once
J gene: TRBJ2-4
D gene: -

CDR3 protein: CASSLVGYQETQYF
CDR3 DNA: TGCGCCAGCAGCTTGGTCGGGTACCAAGAGACCCAGTACTTC
V gene: TRBV5-1
clone size: once
J gene: TRBJ2-5
D gene: -

CDR3 protein: CASRRPGAQETQYF
CDR3 DNA: TGCGCCAGCAGACGCCCAGGGGCCCAAGAGACCCAGTACTTC
V gene: TRBV5-1
clone size: -
J gene: TRBJ2-5
D gene: -

CDR3 protein: CASRYLLKRTGPSVDTQYF
CDR3 DNA: TGCGCCAGCAGATACTTACTAAAAAGGACAGGCCCCTCGGTAGATACGCAGTATTTT
V gene: TRBV5-1
clone size: few
J gene: TRBJ2-3
D gene: TRBD1

CDR3 protein: CASSASSNTGELFF
CDR3 DNA: TGTGCCAGCAGTGCCTCCTCGAACACCGGGGAGCTGTTTTTT
V gene: TRBV6-4
clone size: -
J gene: TRBJ2-2
D gene: -

CDR3 protein: CASPTSGGPGDEQFF
CDR3 DNA: TGTGCCAGCCCGACTAGCGGGGGGCCTGGGGATGAGCAGTTCTTC
V gene: TRBV6-4
clone size: once
J gene: TRBJ2-1
D gene: TRBD2

CDR3 protein: CATSGHEGTGETQYF
CDR3 DNA: TGTGCCACCAGTGGGCATGAGGGGACAGGCGAGACCCAGTACTTC
V gene: TRBV24-1
clone size: -
J gene: TRBJ2-5
D gene: TRBD1

CDR3 protein: CASSGTGIGQETQYF
CDR3 DNA: TGTGCCAGCAGTGGGACAGGGATCGGCCAAGAGACCCAGTACTTC
V gene: TRBV28
clone size: -
J gene: TRBJ2-5
D gene: TRBD1

CDR3 protein: CASSAGRNQPQHF
CDR3 DNA: TGTGCCAGCAGTGCAGGGAGGAATCAGCCCCAGCATTTT
V gene: TRBV2
clone size: -
J gene: TRBJ1-5
D gene: -

CDR3 protein: CASSPRQGMNTEAFF
CDR3 DNA: TGTGCCAGCAGTCCTCGACAGGGAATGAACACTGAAGCTTTCTTT
V gene: TRBV5-5
clone size: -
J gene: TRBJ1-1
D gene: TRBD1

CDR3 protein: CASSLVAGRGNEKLFF
CDR3 DNA: TGTGCCAGCAGTTTAGTTGCGGGACGGGGAAATGAAAAACTGTTTTTT
V gene: TRBV28
clone size: -
J gene: TRBJ1-4
D gene: -

CDR3 protein: CSASREAGETQYF
CDR3 DNA: TGCAGCGCATCCCGGGAGGCCGGGGAGACCCAGTACTTC
V gene: TRBV29-1
clone size: -
J gene: TRBJ2-5
D gene: TRBD2

CDR3 protein: CASSKTGEQETQYF
CDR3 DNA: TGTGCCAGCAGCAAGACAGGGGAGCAAGAGACCCAGTACTTC
V gene: TRBV21-1
clone size: -
J gene: TRBJ2-5
D gene: -

CDR3 protein: CASSGDRRTGGKVYGYTF
CDR3 DNA: TGTGCCAGCAGCGGTGACAGACGAACAGGGGGAAAGGTCTATGGCTACACCTTC
V gene: TRBV7-9
clone size: -
J gene: TRBJ1-2
D gene: TRBD1

CDR3 protein: CASSSTGGFTDTQYF
CDR3 DNA: TGTGCCAGCAGTTCGACAGGGGGCTTCACAGATACGCAGTATTTT
V gene: TRBV28
clone size: -
J gene: TRBJ2-3
D gene: TRBD1

CDR3 protein: CASKAGTPSSGSIAYEQYF
CDR3 DNA: TGCGCCAGCAAGGCCGGGACACCTTCTAGCGGGAGTATCGCATACGAGCAGTACTTC
V gene: TRBV5-1
clone size: -
J gene: TRBJ2-7
D gene: TRBD2

CDR3 protein: CGGLNTGELFF
CDR3 DNA: TGTGGGGGCCTGAACACCGGGGAGCTGTTTTTT
V gene: TRBV30
clone size: -
J gene: TRBJ2-2
D gene: -

CDR3 protein: CASSYSKITADEQYF
CDR3 DNA: TGTGCCAGCAGTTACTCGAAAATTACAGCTGACGAGCAGTACTTC
V gene: TRBV6-5
clone size: -
J gene: TRBJ2-7
D gene: -

CDR3 protein: CASSLYAGLAKNIQYF
CDR3 DNA: TGTGCCAGCAGTTTATACGCGGGCCTAGCCAAAAACATTCAGTACTTC
V gene: TRBV27
clone size: -
J gene: TRBJ2-4
D gene: -

CDR3 protein: CASRTTWTGGRNGYTF
CDR3 DNA: TGTGCCAGTAGGACAACCTGGACAGGGGGCCGGAATGGCTACACCTTC
V gene: TRBV19
clone size: -
J gene: TRBJ1-2
D gene: TRBD1